What follows are 6 T cell receptor beta chains derived from one specimen sequenced in a study of control samples from healthy donors and cancer patients. Libraries were prepared by immunoSEQ multiplex PCR; TCRdb keeps only in-frame clonotypes and omits some of them. Of 100,000 to 150,000 clones in the sample, approximately 89% are singletons; the top ten hold roughly 9.4%. Sequencing used blood. Receptors originate from a man in his late teens or twenties in good health.

The chain combines TRBV2 with TRBJ2-2, with 8 positions matching TRBD1. Losses at the gene ends were 7 bases for V and 7 bases for J; bases not matched to a gene: 8. CDR3 length equals 14 residues. Germline CDR1 SNHLY, CDR2 FYNNEI. DNA for the CDR3: TGTGCCAGCACCCCGGACAGGGTTCACGGGGAGCTGTTTTTT. This translates into CASTPDRVHGELFF.

The chain employs TRBV4-1 and TRBJ1-1; D gene uncertain. The germline V gene has CDR1 MGHRA and CDR2 YSYEKL. The CDR3 totals 12 residues. V was cut by 3 bases and J by 12 bases, with 14 bases left in between. The CDR3 sequence: CASSHSRSEPFF. CDR3 coding DNA: TGCGCCAGCAGCCACTCTCGGTCCGAGCCTTTCTTT.

This chain connects TRBV5-1 to TRBJ2-2; D gene ambiguous. V lost 4 bases to trimming and J lost 4 bases, with 11 bases between them. The CDR3 extends over 14 amino acids. CDR1 is SGHRS and CDR2 is YFSETQ in the germline V gene. CDR3: CASSVDPGTGELFF. The CDR3 nucleotides are TGCGCCAGCAGCGTGGACCCTGGCACCGGGGAGCTGTTTTTT. The whole variable domain, filled in from reference TRBV5-1 and TRBJ2-2, reads KAGVTQTPRYLIKTRGQQVTLSCSPISGHRSVSWYQQTPGQGLQFLFEYFSETQRNKGNFPGRFSGRQFSNSRSEMNVSTLELGDSALYLCASSVDPGTGELFFGEGSRLTVL.

The chain couples TRBV11-1 to TRBJ2-2; D is ambiguous. Germline-derived CDR1 and CDR2 are SGHAT and FQDESV (reference sequence). The CDR3 runs to 11 residues. The germline V and J ends were trimmed by 2 bases and 5 bases, with 0 bases remaining between them. The CDR3 loop reads CASSLTGELFF. DNA of the CDR3: TGTGCCAGCAGCTTAACCGGGGAGCTGTTTTTT.

This chain uses TRBV27 with TRBJ1-6; D gene ambiguous. Germline CDR1 MNHEY, CDR2 SMNVEV (reference sequence). V lost 0 bases and J 5 bases, leaving 8 bases between the germline ends. The CDR3 is 15 amino acids. CDR3 nucleotide sequence: TGTGCCAGCAGTTTATCACGGGGTAATAATTCACCCCTCCACTTT. This translates into CASSLSRGNNSPLHF.

The rearrangement uses TRBV15 and TRBJ1-5; 9 nucleotides agree with TRBD1. Germline CDR1 and CDR2: LNHNV and YYDKDF (reference sequence). Germline trimming cut 1 base from V and 2 bases from J; bases unmatched to any gene: 0. This CDR3 spans 15 amino acids. CDR3 loop: CATSRGTGGNQPQHF. CDR3 coding DNA: TGTGCCACCAGCAGAGGGACAGGGGGCAATCAGCCCCAGCATTTT. The whole variable domain, remainder taken from reference TRBV15 and TRBJ1-5, is DAMVIQNPRYQVTQFGKPVTLSCSQTLNHNVMYWYQQKSSQAPKLLFHYYDKDFNNEADTPDNFQSRRPNTSFCFLDIRSPGLGDTAMYLCATSRGTGGNQPQHFGDGTRLSIL.